One and the same sample provided the 4 T cell receptor beta chains below, sequenced in a study of T cell responses to AZD1222 COVID-19 vaccine. Assay used: immunoSEQ multiplex PCR; TCRdb lists only in-frame clones, some missing. The table lists approximately 170,000 clones, about 91% of them singletons. This specimen was peripheral blood, taken 28 days after the second AZD1222 dose. These receptors all stem from an adult who received the AZD1222 COVID-19 vaccine.

V gene TRBV28 combines with J gene TRBJ1-2; 9 positions match TRBD1. V shed 2 bases, J shed 4 bases, and the junction held 2 bases outside the gene matches. Per the germline V gene, CDR1 is MDHEN and CDR2 is SYDVKM. The CDR3 runs to 14 residues. CDR3 amino acids: CASSLVTGGYGYTF. CDR3 in DNA: TGTGCCAGCAGTTTAGTGACAGGGGGCTATGGCTACACCTTC.

The rearrangement links TRBV10-3 to TRBJ1-2; possible D gene TRBD1, 5 bases. Trimming removed 8 bases at V and 5 bases at J, with 15 bases between. The germline CDR1 and CDR2 sequences are ENHRY and SYGVKD. The CDR3 has 13 amino acids. This chain's CDR3 is CAIQNGGGYGYTF. As DNA, the CDR3 is TGTGCCATCCAGAACGGGGGGGGATATGGCTACACCTTC.

This sequence joins TRBV5-1 and TRBJ2-1; TRBD2 aligns across 11 bases. CDR1 and CDR2 from the germline V gene are SGHRS and YFSETQ. With 6 bases clipped from V and 4 bases from J, the junction kept 3 bases outside the gene matches. The CDR3 loop spans 14 amino acids. The CDR3 DNA sequence: TGCGCCAGCACTACTAGCGGGGGTTACAATGAGCAGTTCTTC. Its translation: CASTTSGGYNEQFF. The full variable domain, rest sourced from reference TRBV5-1 and TRBJ2-1, is KAGVTQTPRYLIKTRGQQVTLSCSPISGHRSVSWYQQTPGQGLQFLFEYFSETQRNKGNFPGRFSGRQFSNSRSEMNVSTLELGDSALYLCASTTSGGYNEQFFGPGTRLTVL.

The rearrangement uses TRBV4-1 and TRBJ2-2; TRBD1 is a possible D gene (6 bases). This CDR3 spans 16 amino acids. Germline CDR1 reads MGHRA; CDR2 reads YSYEKL. Trimming stripped 3 bases from V and 0 bases from J, with 11 bases between. CDR3 region: CASSHPGAANTGELFF. The CDR3 DNA reads TGCGCCAGCAGCCACCCAGGGGCCGCGAACACCGGGGAGCTGTTTTTT.